The rows below give T cell receptor beta chains drawn from one sample of a study of blood T cell repertoires in COVID-19. Method: immunoSEQ multiplex PCR; TCRdb's copy keeps in-frame clones and lacks some. The sample holds some 280,000 clones, roughly 90% seen once. The source material was peripheral blood. Receptors were obtained from a woman between 35 and 50 years old who had recovered from COVID-19. Each CDR3 is given with its conserved first and last residue. Each record gives: V gene, J gene, CDR3 protein.

TRBV24-1	TRBJ2-2	CATSRGQQGISGELFF
TRBV19	TRBJ2-3	CASSWAGGPADTQYF
TRBV3-1/TRBV3-2	TRBJ2-5	CASSQRSGRAGGQETQYF
TRBV6-1	TRBJ2-5	CASSETGLAGETQYF
TRBV5-6	TRBJ2-7	CASSWGDEQYF
TRBV7-3	TRBJ2-5	CASSNSGSGETQYF
TRBV27	TRBJ2-2	CASSTGVMAGELFF
TRBV5-6	TRBJ2-7	CASSDEGLAGYEQYF
TRBV18	TRBJ2-5	CASSPARTVLGETQYF
TRBV5-4	TRBJ2-7	CASSPRGTSGFYEQYF
TRBV12-3/TRBV12-4	TRBJ2-1	CASSQGNEQFF
TRBV7-3	TRBJ1-1	CASSSNMNTEAFF
TRBV27	TRBJ2-7	CASGTDYEQYF
TRBV7-6	TRBJ2-1	CASSPWTSGIFNEQFF
TRBV5-1	TRBJ2-3	CASSLDAGVDTQYF
TRBV5-6	TRBJ2-1	CASSPRAGGNSYNEQFF
TRBV7-9	TRBJ1-5	CASSLSIEGPQHF
TRBV23-1	TRBJ2-7	CASSQLRRQANYEQYF
TRBV24-1	TRBJ1-3	CATKRGGTIYF
TRBV5-1	TRBJ2-6	CASSLDTNPSGANVLTF
TRBV3-1/TRBV3-2	TRBJ2-5	CASSRTSGGGETQYF
TRBV29-1	TRBJ2-3	CSVSYDRGPSTDTQYF
TRBV12-3/TRBV12-4	TRBJ1-2	CASSSGDYGYTF
TRBV19	TRBJ2-7	CASSTRDRGHPYEQYF
TRBV27	TRBJ2-7	CASSFSGGASYEQYF
TRBV29-1	TRBJ1-2	CTATGGRQNYGYTF
TRBV24-1	TRBJ1-1	CATSDVGRTEAFF
TRBV5-6	TRBJ1-1	CASSWRVVGPSFTEAFF
TRBV5-4	TRBJ2-1	CASSLGWQVGSYNEQFF
TRBV18	TRBJ1-3	CASSPVEVIAIGNTIYF
TRBV28	TRBJ1-2	CASSRQDWIDGYTF
TRBV7-8	TRBJ1-1	CASSLATRMNTEAFF
TRBV13	TRBJ1-4	CASSYREFGEKLFF
TRBV29-1	TRBJ2-1	CSASGLVRNEQFF
TRBV3-1/TRBV3-2	TRBJ1-1	CASSRAGGLSDTEAFF
TRBV29-1	TRBJ1-1	CSVVLQGGTEAFF